Following are 14 T cell receptor beta chains from one sample sequenced in a study of OX40 agonist ivuxolimab in advanced cancers. Sequenced by immunoSEQ multiplex PCR; TCRdb stores in-frame clones only, minus some. This table has tens of thousands of clones, about 90% appearing once. The sequenced sample was CD4+ or CD8+ T cells sorted from blood, obtained in a trial of the OX40 agonist ivuxolimab. The receptors were sampled from an adult with an advanced solid tumor such as melanoma, head and neck, liver or kidney cancer.

The rearrangement links TRBV5-1 to TRBJ2-7, with no clear D. V lost 4 bases to trimming and J lost 1 base, with 12 bases between them. This CDR3 spans 14 amino acids. The germline CDR1 and CDR2 sequences are SGHRS and YFSETQ. The CDR3 DNA reads TGCGCCAGCAGCGTCCGAGTGGGGTCCTACGAGCAGTACTTC. Amino acids: CASSVRVGSYEQYF.

The gene calls are TRBV7-2 and TRBJ1-5, with TRBD1 identical over 9 bases. Germline V lookup: CDR1 SGHTA, CDR2 FQGNSA. The trim removed 5 bases at V and 4 bases at J, leaving 12 bases unmatched. The CDR3 length is 17 residues. The CDR3 sequence: CASSLLSMGQGNQPQHF. In DNA form, the CDR3 reads TGTGCCAGCAGCCTCCTGTCTATGGGACAGGGAAATCAGCCCCAGCATTTT. The complete variable domain, with remaining parts taken from reference TRBV7-2 and TRBJ1-5, reads GAGVSQSPSNKVTEKGKDVELRCDPISGHTALYWYRQSLGQGLEFLIYFQGNSAPDKSGLPSDRFSAERTGGSVSTLTIQRTQQEDSAVYLCASSLLSMGQGNQPQHFGDGTRLSIL.

V is TRBV18 and J is TRBJ2-1; D not certain. Germline loops: CDR1 KGHSH, CDR2 LQKENI. This CDR3 has 13 amino acids. V shed 2 bases and J shed 8 bases, with 10 bases lying between them. CDR3 protein: CASSPRRADEQFF. DNA for the CDR3: TGTGCCAGCTCACCAAGACGGGCGGATGAGCAGTTCTTC.

This chain uses TRBV6-1 with TRBJ2-7; D is ambiguous. Germline V gene data show CDR1 as MNHNS and CDR2 as SASEGT. The CDR3 length is 14 residues. The germline V and J ends were trimmed by 0 bases and 6 bases, with 12 bases remaining between them. Here the CDR3 reads CASSEAHPEIEQYF. CDR3 nucleotide sequence: TGTGCCAGCAGTGAAGCACACCCGGAGATCGAGCAGTACTTC.

The chain is built from TRBV4-3 and TRBJ1-2, with D uncertain. The ends were cut back, 0 bases at V and 5 bases at J, with 10 bases in the middle. Per the germline V gene, CDR1 is LGHNA and CDR2 is YSLEER. The CDR3 spans 14 residues. CDR3: CASSQEWAGYGYTF. CDR3 DNA sequence: TGCGCCAGCAGCCAAGAGTGGGCAGGTTATGGCTACACCTTC.

J is TRBJ2-2 and V is TRBV12-2; TRBD2, the D gene given by the table, was not confirmed from the DNA. TRBV12-2 is assigned pseudogene status. The CDR3 covers 21 residues. The CDR3 DNA sequence: TGTGCAAGTCGCTTTTTATACCCGCCGGGACTCCGGGGCGCGAACACCGGGGAGCTGTTTTTT. Residues: CASRFLYPPGLRGANTGELFF.

V and J are TRBV6-6 and TRBJ2-3; tentative D call: TRBD2 (6 bases). CDR1 MNHNY and CDR2 SVGAGI come from the germline V gene (reference sequence). Trimming removed 8 bases at V and 1 base at J, with 10 bases between. CDR3 length equals 13 residues. CDR3: CASGGTGTDTQYF. The CDR3 DNA is TGTGCCAGCGGGGGGACGGGCACAGATACGCAGTATTTT.

The gene calls are TRBV9 and TRBJ1-2; the D is unclear. The CDR3 extends over 15 amino acids. V was clipped by 3 bases and J by 4 bases, with 16 bases between them. Per the germline V gene, CDR1 is SGDLS and CDR2 is YYNGEE. CDR3 sequence: CASSGTLAGFYGYTF. Here the CDR3 DNA reads TGTGCCAGCAGCGGGACGTTAGCTGGTTTCTATGGCTACACCTTC.

The chain couples TRBV28 to TRBJ2-7; TRBD1 agrees at 7 bases. The junction had 11 bases not matched to a gene; V was cut back by 6 bases and J by 3 bases. CDR3 length equals 15 residues. The germline CDR1 and CDR2 sequences are MDHEN and SYDVKM. The CDR3 loop is CASSKNRGVSYEQYF. The CDR3 DNA sequence: TGTGCCAGCAGCAAGAACAGGGGCGTAAGCTACGAGCAGTACTTC.

This clone was found a few times. This rearrangement joins TRBV30 to TRBJ2-5; D unresolved. The length of the CDR3 is 11 residues. V gave up 0 bases and J gave up 7 bases, with 6 bases separating them. The germline V gene has CDR1 GTSNPN and CDR2 SVGIG (reference sequence). CDR3 nucleotides: TGTGCCTGGAGTGTTGATAGGACCCAGTACTTC. Residues: CAWSVDRTQYF.

This rearrangement joins TRBV7-9 to TRBJ2-7; D may be TRBD2 (6 bases). Germline-derived CDR1 and CDR2 are SEHNR and FQNEAQ (reference sequence). This CDR3 has 13 residues. Trimming shortened V by 1 base and J by 7 bases, and 11 bases separated the two germline ends. DNA of the CDR3: TGTGCCAGCAGCTTAGGGGAGGTCAGGGAGCAGTACTTC. Residues: CASSLGEVREQYF.

The genes are TRBV7-2 and TRBJ2-7; 15 bases are a match to TRBD2. V shed 4 bases, J shed 2 bases, and the junction held 9 bases outside the gene matches. CDR1 SGHTA and CDR2 FQGNSA come from the germline V gene. The CDR3 is 18 residues long. The DNA of the CDR3 is TGTGCCAGCAGCTCGAGGGGACTAGCGGGAGGACTAGCCTACGAGCAGTACTTC. This encodes CASSSRGLAGGLAYEQYF.

The V call is TRBV2, the J call TRBJ2-7, with TRBD1 identical over 11 bases. From germline, CDR1 is SNHLY and CDR2 FYNNEI. The CDR3 length is 15 residues. The ends lost 2 bases at V and 5 bases at J; junction bases unmatched: 5. The CDR3 is CASSERGTGGNEQYF. The CDR3 nucleotides are TGTGCCAGCAGTGAAAGGGGGACAGGGGGGAACGAGCAGTACTTC.

This clone was seen only once. This chain joins TRBV9 and TRBJ2-7; the D is unclear. This CDR3 has 14 residues. Germline V gives CDR1 SGDLS, CDR2 YYNGEE. V was shortened by 0 bases and J by 1 base, with 8 bases between the two germline ends. CDR3 DNA sequence: TGTGCCAGCAGCGTAGACCCGGCGTCCTACGAGCAGTACTTC. This codes for CASSVDPASYEQYF.